A single sample is the source of the 11 T cell receptor beta chains below, sequenced in a study of T-cell reconstitution after alpha-beta-depleted transplantation in children. Unique molecular identifiers were built into the TCRbeta library. TCRdb re-derived calls from the PCR reads in MiXCR, one entry per CDR3 protein. Of 200,000 to 250,000 distinct CDR3 sequences in the sample, around 9.5% were seen once. This specimen consisted of PBMCs from the stem cell graft donor, obtained from the stem cell graft. The receptors shown here come from a human donor who donated a stem cell graft to a child with acute lymphoblastic leukemia.

At least ten counts were recorded for this clonotype. The chain recombines TRBV5-1 with TRBJ1-1; a weak D match, TRBD1 (5 bases). The CDR3 has 14 amino acids. V lost 4 bases, J lost 6 bases, and 16 bases lay in between. Germline V CDR1 and CDR2: SGHRS, YFSETQ. CDR3 residues: CASSVLPGSPEAFF. As DNA, the CDR3 is TGCGCCAGCAGCGTATTACCAGGGTCGCCTGAAGCTTTCTTT.

There are many counts of this clonotype. V usage is TRBV2 and J usage is TRBJ2-5; D is unclear. CDR3 length: 16 residues. Germline CDR1 is SNHLY and CDR2 is FYNNEI. V lost 7 bases to trimming and J lost 0 bases, with 18 bases between them. This CDR3 is CASTEGRAGYQETQYF. The CDR3 bases are TGTGCCAGCACCGAAGGTCGGGCTGGGTACCAAGAGACCCAGTACTTC.

This clonotype was detected a few times. J is TRBJ2-1 and V is TRBV3-1; D gene ambiguous. CDR3 length equals 15 residues. The germline CDR1 and CDR2 sequences are LGHDT and YNNKEL (reference sequence). V was shortened by 1 base and J by 10 bases, with 17 bases between the two germline ends. The CDR3 DNA reads as TGTGCCAGCAGCCAAGTCCAGCCGGGCTTGGAGGAGCAGTTCTTC. Amino acids: CASSQVQPGLEEQFF.

This clonotype showed up just a few times. The CDR3 nucleotides read TGTGCCAGCAGTTTCTGGGCAGGGGGTTCGGAGACCCAGTACTTC. Amino acid sequence: CASSFWAGGSETQYF. V usage is TRBV12-3 or TRBV12-4 and J usage is TRBJ2-5; TRBD1 agrees at 7 bases. The J segment lost 5 bases and the V segment lost 3 bases, leaving 9 bases of the junction unmatched. The CDR3 extends over 15 amino acids.

This clonotype was seen a few times. This chain links TRBV7-9 with TRBJ2-3; D gene uncertain. This CDR3 contains 14 residues. The V end was cut by 7 bases, the J end by 5 bases, with 16 bases between. Germline CDR1 is SEHNR and CDR2 is FQNEAQ (reference sequence). This CDR3 is CASTPGQAGDTQYF. As DNA, the CDR3 is TGTGCCAGCACCCCCGGTCAGGCTGGAGATACGCAGTATTTT.

The rearrangement uses TRBV6-1 and TRBJ1-1, with no clear D. This CDR3 has 13 amino acids. V was clipped by 3 bases and J by 3 bases, with 8 bases between them. CDR1 is MNHNS and CDR2 is SASEGT in the germline V gene. CDR3 sequence (DNA): TGTGCCAGCAGTGAGGAGACGTACACTGAAGCTTTCTTT. It codes for CASSEETYTEAFF.

This clonotype came up a few times. V and J are TRBV12-3 or TRBV12-4 and TRBJ1-5; D might be TRBD1 (5 bases). This CDR3 region has 13 residues. V was pared by 1 base and J by 7 bases, with 8 bases between. The CDR3 is CASSLVEGQPQHF. In DNA, the CDR3 is TGTGCCAGCAGTTTAGTGGAGGGGCAGCCCCAGCATTTT.

For the CDR3, the DNA is TGTGCCAGCAGCGTAGATCCTCGGTCTAGCGGGGGCCTAAGCTCCTACAATGAGCAGTTCTTC. It codes for CASSVDPRSSGGLSSYNEQFF. The genes are TRBV9 and TRBJ2-1, with 10 bases fitting TRBD2. CDR1 is SGDLS and CDR2 is YYNGEE in the germline V gene. The CDR3 runs to 21 residues. The ends lost 0 bases at V and 0 bases at J; junction bases unmatched: 15.

V is TRBV7-2 and J is TRBJ2-1; D unresolved. Germline V gene data show CDR1 as SGHTA and CDR2 as FQGNSA. This CDR3 has 13 residues. V was shortened by 2 bases and J by 9 bases, with 11 bases between the two germline ends. The CDR3 nucleotides are TGTGCCAGCAGCTTACTAGTGTGGGGTGAGCAGTTCTTC. Its translation: CASSLLVWGEQFF. The full variable domain, its missing parts supplied by reference TRBV7-2 and TRBJ2-1, is GAGVSQSPSNKVTEKGKDVELRCDPISGHTALYWYRQSLGQGLEFLIYFQGNSAPDKSGLPSDRFSAERTGGSVSTLTIQRTQQEDSAVYLCASSLLVWGEQFFGPGTRLTVL.

This clonotype occurred a few times. The chain is built from TRBV12-3 or TRBV12-4 and TRBJ2-3; 8 bases are a match to TRBD2. The V gene end was trimmed by 6 bases and the J gene end by 2 bases; junction bases not matched to a gene: 10. This CDR3 has 16 residues. CDR3 bases: TGTGCCAGCAGGGCCTCGGGAGCGGGGGTCACAGATACGCAGTATTTT. This translates into CASRASGAGVTDTQYF.

This clonotype turned up a few times. The chain carries TRBV11-2 and TRBJ2-1, with 7 positions matching TRBD1. The CDR3 extends over 15 amino acids. V was clipped by 8 bases and J by 12 bases; unmatched bases: 19. The germline CDR1 and CDR2 sequences are SGHAT and FQNNGV. CDR3: CASGPRDGARQGQFF. CDR3 bases: TGTGCCAGCGGGCCCCGAGATGGGGCCAGACAGGGGCAGTTCTTC.